Below are 20 T cell receptor beta chains sequenced from a single sample in a study of T cells in Graves' hyperthyroidism and ophthalmopathy. TCR beta CDR3 region amplification was performed from RNA transcripts. Using the HTBI primer set, a first-round RT-PCR was run on the TCR CDR3. TCRdb passed the multiplex PCR reads through MiXCR, listing each CDR3 protein once. The sample lists a few hundred thousand distinct CDR3 sequences; just over 45% were seen once. What was sequenced was peripheral blood or thyroid tissue (not recorded which). The origin of the receptors is a woman between 18 and 29 years old with Graves' hyperthyroidism.

CDR3 sequence reads: CSVEGHDLNTEAFF. The CDR3 DNA is TGCAGCGTTGAAGGGCACGACCTGAACACTGAAGCTTTCTTT. J is TRBJ1-1 and V is TRBV29-1, with D unresolved. V lost 1 base, J lost 0 bases, and 9 bases lay in between. The CDR3 is made up of 14 amino acids. Germline V gives CDR1 SQVTM, CDR2 ANQGSEA.

As to this clonotype: This may arise from a read error, as a much more abundant clone is one base away. The rearrangement joins TRBV25-1 to TRBJ2-5, with 11 nucleotides matching TRBD1. The CDR3 is 15 residues long. The V and J ends lost 5 bases and 1 base, in that order; junction bases with no gene match: 3. CDR1 MGHDK and CDR2 SYGVNS come from the germline V gene. The CDR3 sequence is CASSRTGGLQETQYF. In nucleotides, the CDR3 is TGTGCCAGCAGTAGGACAGGGGGCCTCCAAGAGACCCAGTACTTC.

This clonotype was found many times. This rearrangement joins TRBV7-6 to TRBJ2-7, with D perhaps matching TRBD1 (5 bases). Per germline, CDR1 SGHVS and CDR2 FNYEAQ. The V gene lost 1 base and the J gene lost 2 bases, with 12 bases spanning the gap. CDR3 length: 15 amino acids. CDR3 in amino acids: CASSLEATAPYEQYF. The CDR3 DNA is TGTGCCAGCAGCTTAGAAGCGACAGCCCCCTACGAGCAGTACTTC. Filled out from reference TRBV7-6 and TRBJ2-7, the complete variable domain reads GAGVSQSPRYKVTKRGQDVALRCDPISGHVSLYWYRQALGQGPEFLTYFNYEAQQDKSGLPNDRFSAERPEGSISTLTIQRTEQRDSAMYRCASSLEATAPYEQYFGPGTRLTVT.

The chain is built from TRBV4-1 and TRBJ1-2; 7 bases fit TRBD1. Germline V CDR1 and CDR2: MGHRA, YSYEKL. This CDR3 has 14 residues. J gave up 7 bases and V 1 base, and 6 bases lay outside the gene matches. The DNA of the CDR3 is TGCGCCAGCAGCCAAGCGACAGGGCAAGGTGGCTACACCTTC. Its protein product is CASSQATGQGGYTF.

This clonotype appeared many times. The chain recombines TRBV7-9 with TRBJ1-4; D gene ambiguous. The CDR3 is 13 residues long. Trimming pared 3 bases from V and 3 bases from J, leaving 5 bases between. Germline-derived CDR1 and CDR2 are SEHNR and FQNEAQ (reference sequence). The CDR3 here is CASSLDPNEKLFF. The CDR3 DNA reads as TGTGCCAGCAGCTTGGACCCTAATGAAAAACTGTTTTTT.

This clonotype was counted once. The chain is built from TRBV19 and TRBJ1-6; D not resolved. The CDR3 extends over 16 amino acids. Germline loops: CDR1 LNHDA, CDR2 SQIVND (reference sequence). V was cut by 9 bases and J by 6 bases, with 21 bases left in between. The CDR3 region is CASATWRGVTNSPLHF. CDR3 bases: TGTGCCAGCGCGACTTGGCGGGGAGTGACTAATTCACCCCTCCACTTT.

The chain uses TRBV20-1 and TRBJ1-2; perhaps TRBD1 as D (6 bases). Germline lookup yields CDR1 DFQATT and CDR2 SNEGSKA (reference sequence). Trimming left V 6 bases short and J 3 bases short, with 20 bases between. There are 15 residues in the CDR3. CDR3 coding DNA: TGCAGTGCCAGCAGCCGCGGGGGGCGACACTATGGCTACACCTTC. It is translated as CSASSRGGRHYGYTF.

The chain combines TRBV7-9 with TRBJ1-2, with TRBD1 matching 10 bases. The CDR3 spans 14 residues. The junction had 6 bases not matched to a gene; V was cut back by 3 bases and J by 8 bases. Germline CDR1 reads SEHNR; CDR2 reads FQNEAQ (reference sequence). Written as DNA, the CDR3 is TGTGCCAGCAGCTTGGACAGGGGGAGTCCCGGCTACACCTTC. Protein product: CASSLDRGSPGYTF.

This clonotype was seen at least ten times. The chain combines TRBV10-3 with TRBJ1-5, with TRBD1 as a possible D gene (5 bases). The CDR3 has 15 residues. Germline assignment: CDR1 ENHRY and CDR2 SYGVKD. The V end lost 3 bases, the J end lost 8 bases, and 17 bases lay between the germline ends. CDR3: CAISDRWGENEPQHF. The CDR3 DNA reads as TGTGCCATCAGTGATCGTTGGGGGGAGAACGAGCCCCAGCATTTT.

The chain is built from TRBV20-1 and TRBJ2-3, with D unresolved. There are 13 residues in the CDR3. Germline CDR1 and CDR2: DFQATT and SNEGSKA (reference sequence). V dropped 7 bases and J dropped 3 bases, with 14 bases sitting between them. The CDR3 spells CSVYAPQTDTQYF. The CDR3 DNA is TGCAGTGTATATGCGCCGCAGACAGATACGCAGTATTTT.

This clonotype showed up many times. Being one base from a much bigger clone, this may be a read error. The V and J genes are TRBV29-1 and TRBJ1-1; no clear D. Germline assignment: CDR1 SQVTM and CDR2 ANQGSEA. This CDR3 contains 12 residues. CDR3 coding DNA: TGCAGCGTTCGGGCGTTGAACACTGAAGCTTCCTTT. It translates to CSVRALNTEASF.

This clonotype occurred a few times. This chain links TRBV15 with TRBJ2-5, with 9 bases fitting TRBD2. V shed 2 bases and J 4 bases; nucleotides not matched to a gene: 2. Looked up from germline, CDR1 is LNHNV and CDR2 is YYDKDF (reference sequence). The CDR3 contains 14 residues. The CDR3 protein is CATSRPLAGETQYF. CDR3 bases: TGTGCCACCAGCAGACCACTAGCGGGAGAGACCCAGTACTTC.

This clonotype occurred many times. The chain has TRBV3-2 and TRBJ1-1. TRBV3-2 is labeled a pseudogene. This CDR3 is built from 11 residues. The CDR3 spells CASSLRFEAFF. The CDR3 region has the DNA TGTGCCAGCAGCCTGCGATTTGAAGCTTTCTTT.

This clonotype showed up many times. The chain is built from TRBV19 and TRBJ1-4; D may be TRBD1 (5 bases). Deletions cut 5 bases from V and 8 bases from J, with 12 bases between. Germline V gene data show CDR1 as LNHDA and CDR2 as SQIVND (reference sequence). CDR3 length: 13 residues. The DNA for the CDR3 is TGTGCCAGTAGTGCCGGGGGAGGCGAAAAACTGTTTTTT. Protein product: CASSAGGGEKLFF.

This clonotype was observed a handful of times. A much more abundant neighbour one base away suggests this may be a read error. The chain joins TRBV2 to TRBJ2-2, with D perhaps TRBD2 (5 bases). The CDR3 spans 14 residues. The V end was cut by 4 bases, the J end by 7 bases, with 13 bases between. Germline CDR1 is SNHLY and CDR2 is FYNNEI. The chain's CDR3 is CASSVLGYIGELFF. CDR3 nucleotides: TGTGCCAGCAGTGTACTAGGATACATCGGGGAGCTGTTTTTT.

This clonotype was seen only a few times. The V call is TRBV7-2, the J call TRBJ1-4; D is uncertain. This CDR3 has 16 residues. Trimming took off 1 base at V and 3 bases at J, with 12 bases between the two ends. The germline gives CDR1 SGHTA, CDR2 FQGNSA. The DNA for the CDR3 is TGTGCCAGCAGCTTAGGAAGCGTGACGGCTAATGAAAAACTGTTTTTT. Translating gives CASSLGSVTANEKLFF.

The chain recombines TRBV2 with TRBJ2-5; 8 nucleotides line up with TRBD2. Germline V lookup: CDR1 SNHLY, CDR2 FYNNEI. CDR3 length: 15 residues. V lost 6 bases to trimming and J lost 2 bases; unmatched junction nucleotides: 8. CDR3 bases: TGTGCCAGCAGGGGAGTTAGCGGGATTCAAGAGACCCAGTACTTC. Protein: CASRGVSGIQETQYF.

In regard to this clonotype: A much bigger clone sits one base away, suggesting this may be a read error. The gene calls are TRBV2 and TRBJ2-7; D is unresolved. The ends were cut back, 6 bases at V and 0 bases at J, with 9 bases in the middle. CDR1 is SNHLY and CDR2 is FYNNEI in the germline V gene. The CDR3 covers 13 residues. This CDR3 reads CASRIPSSYEQYF. CDR3 in DNA: TGTGCCAGCAGAATCCCATCCTCCTACGAGCAGTACTTC.

The rearrangement uses TRBV2 and TRBJ2-3; 7 nucleotides match TRBD2. Germline-derived CDR1 and CDR2 are SNHLY and FYNNEI. CDR3 length: 15 residues. Losses at the gene ends were 6 bases for V and 0 bases for J; bases not matched to a gene: 6. The CDR3 DNA reads as TGTGCCAGCAGCGCTACTAGCGCCAGCACAGATACGCAGTATTTT. Amino acids: CASSATSASTDTQYF.

Many counts were recorded for this clonotype. V and J are TRBV5-1 and TRBJ2-7, with 14 bases lining up with TRBD2. J lost 5 bases, V lost 3 bases, and 4 bases had no gene match. The CDR3 loop spans 15 amino acids. Looked up from germline, CDR1 is SGHRS and CDR2 is YFSETQ. The CDR3 DNA is TGCGCCAGCAGCTCGGGGACTAGCGGGAGCAACGAGCAGTACTTC. It translates to CASSSGTSGSNEQYF.